A single sample gave rise to the 18 T cell receptor beta chains below, sequenced in a study of technical replicates of blood from a few donors (dated by TCRdb to about 2017). Library creation used the immunoSEQ multiplex PCR assay. TCRdb obtained this table from immuneACCESS and retained in-frame rearrangements with V and J assigned. These tables miss some clones; where compared with another copy, unresolved V genes account for less than half of the shortfall, and the remainder is unexplained. For this sample there are tens of thousands of clones; 93% appear just once. The ten largest clones add up to around 4.2% of the sample. Sequenced input: PBMCs. The receptors originated from a human donor in good health. Some clones in this sample may be carry-over from other donors' samples.

The chain joins TRBV29-1 to TRBJ1-2; 7 bases map to TRBD1. CDR3 length: 14 residues. Germline V lookup: CDR1 SQVTM, CDR2 ANQGSEA. V gave up 4 bases and J gave up 3 bases; unmatched junction bases: 8. Here the CDR3 DNA reads TGCAGCGTTGTATTAGGGGGCGCTGACTATGGCTACACCTTC. Its translation is CSVVLGGADYGYTF.

The chain employs TRBV7-3 and TRBJ2-7; 9 nucleotides match TRBD2. The germline V gene encodes CDR1 SGHTA and CDR2 FQGTGA. Losses at the gene ends were 6 bases for V and 1 base for J; bases not matched to a gene: 10. This CDR3 spans 16 amino acids. Here the CDR3 DNA reads TGTGCCAGCAGAGAACGGACTAGCGTGAGGTCCTACGAGCAGTACTTC. Its translation: CASRERTSVRSYEQYF.

The chain joins TRBV7-9 to TRBJ1-1, with D perhaps TRBD1 (5 bases). The germline V gene encodes CDR1 SEHNR and CDR2 FQNEAQ (reference sequence). The V end lost 6 bases, the J end lost 2 bases, and 13 bases lay between the germline ends. This CDR3 has 14 amino acids. DNA of the CDR3: TGTGCCAGCAGTCAGACAGACACAAACACTGAAGCTTTCTTT. It specifies CASSQTDTNTEAFF.

V gene TRBV29-1 combines with J gene TRBJ2-7; D might be TRBD1 (5 bases). Germline-derived CDR1 and CDR2 are SQVTM and ANQGSEA. The CDR3 covers 12 residues. The CDR3 DNA reads TGCAGTGCTACAAGGGGAACCTACGAGCAGTACTTC. As protein: CSATRGTYEQYF.

V gene TRBV6-5 combines with J gene TRBJ1-2; TRBD1 matches at 10 bases. Germline V gene sequence: CDR1 MNHEY, CDR2 SVGAGI. Unmatched junction bases numbered 3, after V lost 3 bases and J lost 2 bases. The CDR3 extends over 15 amino acids. CDR3 nucleotide sequence: TGTGCCAGCAGTTATTCGGGACAGGGGAACTATGGCTACACCTTC. Residues: CASSYSGQGNYGYTF.

This chain uses TRBV20-1 with TRBJ2-3; D not resolved. Germline V lookup: CDR1 DFQATT, CDR2 SNEGSKA (reference sequence). The CDR3 contains 11 residues. Trimming stripped 3 bases from V and 6 bases from J, with 7 bases between. The CDR3 DNA sequence: TGCAGTGCTAGTTCCGAGGATACGCAGTATTTT. Translation gives CSASSEDTQYF.

This chain joins TRBV5-4 and TRBJ2-3, with TRBD2 matching 11 bases. The CDR3 totals 15 residues. V gave up 5 bases and J gave up 2 bases; unmatched junction bases: 4. Germline-derived CDR1 and CDR2 are SGHNT and YYREEE (reference sequence). The CDR3 region has the DNA TGTGCCAGCAGATTAGCGGGGGGGCACACAGATACGCAGTATTTT. Protein: CASRLAGGHTDTQYF.

This rearrangement joins TRBV7-9 to TRBJ2-5, with D hard to call. This CDR3 has 11 residues. Deletions cut 7 bases from V and 5 bases from J, with 8 bases between. CDR1 is SEHNR, CDR2 FQNEAQ, per germline (reference sequence). CDR3 nucleotides: TGTGCCAGCACCGAAGCGGAGACCCAGTACTTC. Protein: CASTEAETQYF.

The chain joins TRBV5-6 to TRBJ1-4; D is uncertain. Trimming cost V 7 bases and J 4 bases, with 14 bases left between them. Germline CDR1 is SGHDT and CDR2 is YYEEEE. CDR3 size: 14 residues. The CDR3 loop is CASQKNGFNEKLFF. Here the CDR3 DNA reads TGTGCCAGCCAGAAAAACGGGTTTAATGAAAAACTGTTTTTT.

This chain links TRBV10-3 with TRBJ2-7; weak D call: TRBD2 (5 bases). Trimming shortened V by 6 bases and J by 0 bases, and 6 bases separated the two germline ends. CDR1 is ENHRY and CDR2 is SYGVKD in the germline V gene. The CDR3 has 12 residues. As DNA, the CDR3 is TGTGCCATCAGGGGGAGCTCCTACGAGCAGTACTTC. Amino acid sequence: CAIRGSSYEQYF.

The chain combines TRBV6-1 with TRBJ2-7; D is perhaps TRBD1 (6 bases). This CDR3 has 18 residues. Trimming took 1 base from V and 4 from J, leaving 23 bases between them. Germline V gene lookup returns CDR1 MNHNS and CDR2 SASEGT. In DNA form, the CDR3 reads TGTGCCAGCAGTGAAGGAGAGGGGGAACCGGGACGGAGATACGAGCAGTACTTC. Its translation: CASSEGEGEPGRRYEQYF.

The chain employs TRBV6-5 and TRBJ1-5; 7 bases align to TRBD1. V shed 6 bases and J 2 bases; nucleotides not matched to a gene: 7. The CDR3 is made up of 15 amino acids. Germline lookup yields CDR1 MNHEY and CDR2 SVGAGI. The CDR3 nucleotides read TGTGCCAGCAGCCCCGAAGGGGGCGGCAATCAGCCCCAGCATTTT. It yields the protein CASSPEGGGNQPQHF.

This chain joins TRBV9 and TRBJ2-7; 7 nucleotides agree with TRBD2. The germline CDR1 and CDR2 sequences are SGDLS and YYNGEE. The CDR3 is made up of 14 amino acids. With V trimmed by 4 bases and J by 6 bases, 10 bases remained unmatched. CDR3 DNA: TGTGCCAGCAGCCCGCGACTAGCCCCCTCCGAGCAGTACTTC. Its translation is CASSPRLAPSEQYF.

The V and J genes are TRBV9 and TRBJ2-1; 8 nucleotides match TRBD2. Trimming removed 2 bases from V and 6 bases from J; junction bases left unmatched: 7. CDR1 and CDR2 from the germline V gene are SGDLS and YYNGEE. This CDR3 contains 15 residues. The CDR3, as DNA: TGTGCCAGCAGCGTTGGGACTAGGGGTTCCAATGAGCAGTTCTTC. It is translated as CASSVGTRGSNEQFF. Looking up the rest from reference TRBV9 and TRBJ2-1 gives the full variable domain: DSGVTQTPKHLITATGQRVTLRCSPRSGDLSVYWYQQSLDQGLQFLIQYYNGEERAKGNILERFSAQQFPDLHSELNLSSLELGDSALYFCASSVGTRGSNEQFFGPGTRLTVL.

The genes are TRBV2 and TRBJ1-2, with D perhaps matching TRBD1 (5 bases). Germline CDR1 and CDR2: SNHLY and FYNNEI. CDR3 length: 13 residues. Trimming left V 7 bases short and J 7 bases short, with 16 bases between. The CDR3 reads CASILGALGGYTF. The CDR3 region has the DNA TGTGCCAGCATTTTAGGGGCCCTGGGTGGCTACACCTTC. The full variable domain, its missing parts supplied by reference TRBV2 and TRBJ1-2, is EPEVTQTPSHQVTQMGQEVILRCVPISNHLYFYWYRQILGQKVEFLVSFYNNEISEKSEIFDDQFSVERPDGSNFTLKIRSTKLEDSAMYFCASILGALGGYTFGSGTRLTVV.

The rearrangement uses TRBV4-3 and TRBJ2-7; TRBD2 might be the D (6 bases). V was pared by 0 bases and J by 3 bases, with 6 bases between. Germline-derived CDR1 and CDR2 are LGHNA and YSLEER. The length of the CDR3 is 13 residues. CDR3 loop: CASSQDSGYEQYF. The CDR3 nucleotides are TGCGCCAGCAGCCAAGATAGCGGCTACGAGCAGTACTTC.

CDR3 amino acids: CASSPRTGTDTQYF. The DNA for the CDR3 is TGCGCCAGCAGCCCGAGGACTGGCACAGATACGCAGTATTTT. The chain couples TRBV5-1 to TRBJ2-3; possibly TRBD2 for D (5 bases). The germline V and J ends were trimmed by 4 bases and 1 base, with 10 bases remaining between them. Germline V lookup: CDR1 SGHRS, CDR2 YFSETQ. The CDR3 contains 14 residues.

The gene calls are TRBV30 and TRBJ2-5; TRBD2 is a possible D gene (6 bases). CDR1 is GTSNPN, CDR2 SVGIG, per germline (reference sequence). The CDR3 extends over 13 amino acids. The V gene lost 2 bases and the J gene lost 11 bases, with 18 bases spanning the gap. The CDR3 DNA reads TGTGCCTGGAGTCAGGACGTGGGGGGAAGGCAGTACTTC. Its protein is CAWSQDVGGRQYF.